The next 6 T cell receptor beta chains were all read from a single sample in a study of shared clonotypes between healthy human individuals (dated by TCRdb to about 2020). The library relied on the immunoSEQ multiplex PCR assay. The table comes from immuneACCESS by way of TCRdb, which keeps in-frame sequences with V and J called. Part of the clones is missing from these tables; in studies checked, under half for an unresolved V gene and the rest for unknown reasons. The sample table records nearly 500,000 clones; 76% of these occur just once. The top ten hold under 15% of the sample. The sample consisted of PBMCs. These receptors all stem from a woman aged 40 to 50 in good health. Some clones in this sample may be carry-over from other donors' samples.

This clone showed up many times. The identical CDR3 is also encoded by other nucleotide sequences in the sample. The genes are TRBV30 and TRBJ1-1; D ambiguous. The V gene lost 5 bases and the J gene lost 5 bases, with 27 bases spanning the gap. This CDR3 has 17 residues. Per germline, CDR1 GTSNPN and CDR2 SVGIG (reference sequence). The CDR3 DNA sequence: TGTGCCTGGGTGAGAAAGGGCGGAGTCCTTCTCGGGACTGAAGCTTTCTTT. Protein product: CAWVRKGGVLLGTEAFF.

In its sample, this clone was seen many times. The genes are TRBV7-9 and TRBJ2-3; the D is unclear. V was shortened by 3 bases and J by 6 bases, with 4 bases between the two germline ends. CDR1 and CDR2 (germline): SEHNR, FQNEAQ (reference sequence). The CDR3 spans 11 residues. CDR3 sequence (DNA): TGTGCCAGCAGCTTCAAGGATACGCAGTATTTT. It codes for CASSFKDTQYF.

The V gene is TRBV6-1, the J gene TRBJ2-6; D might be TRBD1 or TRBD2, each matching 5 bases. This CDR3 region has 15 residues. Germline CDR1 and CDR2: MNHNS and SASEGT. Trimming removed 4 bases from V and 4 bases from J, with 11 bases in between. DNA for the CDR3: TGTGCCAGCAGTGGTGGGGGTGCAGGGGCCAACGTCCTGACTTTC. This codes for CASSGGGAGANVLTF.

The chain links TRBV6-6 to TRBJ1-3; TRBD1 aligns across 8 bases. V lost 8 bases and J lost 4; bases outside the gene matches: 7. CDR1 is MNHNY and CDR2 is SVGAGI in the germline V gene (reference sequence). The CDR3 length is 14 residues. The CDR3 DNA follows: TGTGCCAGCTGCTCAGGGGGCCAGGGAAACACCATATATTTT. Its translation: CASCSGGQGNTIYF.

This clone showed up just a few times. This rearrangement joins TRBV30 to TRBJ1-6, with D uncertain. The germline gives CDR1 GTSNPN, CDR2 SVGIG (reference sequence). Trimming cost V 2 bases and J 9 bases, with 11 bases left between them. The CDR3 spans 13 residues. The CDR3 DNA is TGTGCCTGGAGTATGGAGTCTACTTCACCCCTCCACTTT. This translates into CAWSMESTSPLHF.

This chain uses TRBV11-2 with TRBJ2-3; D could derive from TRBD1 or TRBD2 (5 bases each). This CDR3 has 15 amino acids. Germline V CDR1 and CDR2: SGHAT, FQNNGV. The ends were cut back, 5 bases at V and 4 bases at J, with 16 bases in the middle. CDR3 sequence (DNA): TGTGCCAGCAGCCACCCGACGGGGCCGGCAGATACGCAGTATTTT. Protein product: CASSHPTGPADTQYF.